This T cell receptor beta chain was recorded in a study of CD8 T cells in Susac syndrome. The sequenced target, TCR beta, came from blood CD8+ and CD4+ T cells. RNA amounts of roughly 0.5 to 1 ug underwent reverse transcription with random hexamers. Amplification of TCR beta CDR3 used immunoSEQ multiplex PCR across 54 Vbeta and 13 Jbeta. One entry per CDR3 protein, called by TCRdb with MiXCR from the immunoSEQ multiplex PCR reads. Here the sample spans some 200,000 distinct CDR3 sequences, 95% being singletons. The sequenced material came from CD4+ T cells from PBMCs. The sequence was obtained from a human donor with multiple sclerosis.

The DNA for the CDR3 is TGTGCCTGGAGTCCCCCGAGGACTAGTGCTAGCACAGATACGCAGTATTTT. Its protein is CAWSPPRTSASTDTQYF. V gene TRBV30 combines with J gene TRBJ2-3; 7 bases are shared with TRBD2. CDR1 GTSNPN and CDR2 SVGIG come from the germline V gene (reference sequence). The CDR3 extends over 17 amino acids. V lost 2 bases and J lost 0; bases outside the gene matches: 11.